These 21 T cell receptor beta chains were sequenced from one sample in a study of blood T cells in healthy people across ages. It was with a sample-barcoded 5' primer and a J-beta primer mix that a second PCR of roughly 7 to 12 cycles was run. TCRdb redid the calling of the 5' RACE reads with MiXCR, one entry per CDR3 protein. The sample carries some 640,000 distinct CDR3 sequences, roughly 49% recorded once. The sample comprised blood. The receptors were gathered from a woman in her sixties in good health.

The V and J genes are TRBV4-1 and TRBJ1-1; no definite D call. From germline, CDR1 is MGHRA and CDR2 YSYEKL. The CDR3 loop spans 15 amino acids. The V and J ends lost 0 bases and 1 base respectively, with 9 bases between them. For the CDR3, the DNA is TGCGCCAGCAGCCAAGATTCGGGCGGGAACACTGAAGCTTTCTTT. Protein product: CASSQDSGGNTEAFF.

The chain has TRBV27 and TRBJ2-6; D perhaps matches TRBD1 (5 bases). The CDR3 is 17 residues long. CDR1 is MNHEY, CDR2 SMNVEV, per germline (reference sequence). Trimming removed 5 bases from V and 0 bases from J, with 14 bases in between. The CDR3, as DNA: TGTGCCAGCAGTCCCGCCAGGGTAACCTCTGGGGCCAACGTCCTGACTTTC. The encoded protein is CASSPARVTSGANVLTF.

V usage is TRBV15 and J usage is TRBJ2-1; 14 nucleotides match TRBD2. Losses at the gene ends were 3 bases for V and 2 bases for J; bases not matched to a gene: 3. Germline values: CDR1 LNHNV, CDR2 YYDKDF (reference sequence). The CDR3 runs to 17 residues. In DNA, the CDR3 is TGTGCCACCAGCAGGGGGACTAGCGGGAGACCCTACAATGAGCAGTTCTTC. Translated: CATSRGTSGRPYNEQFF.

The J gene is TRBJ2-4, the V gene TRBV28, with TRBD1 identical over 10 bases. J lost 0 bases, V lost 8 bases, and 10 bases had no gene match. This CDR3 comprises 17 residues. The germline V gene has CDR1 MDHEN and CDR2 SYDVKM. The CDR3 reads CASHDMGTGVAKNIQYF. The DNA for the CDR3 is TGTGCCAGCCACGACATGGGGACAGGGGTAGCCAAAAACATTCAGTACTTC. Full variable domain (rest looked up from reference TRBV28 and TRBJ2-4): DVKVTQSSRYLVKRTGEKVFLECVQDMDHENMFWYRQDPGLGLRLIYFSYDVKMKEKGDIPEGYSVSREKKERFSLILESASTNQTSMYLCASHDMGTGVAKNIQYFGAGTRLSVL.

This clonotype turned up a few times. CDR3 region: CASSPRGLAGEWNEQFF. The CDR3 region has the DNA TGCGCCAGCAGCCCCCGGGGACTAGCGGGAGAATGGAATGAGCAGTTCTTC. V is TRBV4-3 and J is TRBJ2-1, with 14 positions matching TRBD2. The CDR3 extends over 17 amino acids. J lost 7 bases, V lost 4 bases, and 9 bases had no gene match. In germline, CDR1 is LGHNA, CDR2 YSLEER.

The J gene is TRBJ2-2, the V gene TRBV25-1; no reliable D call. V was trimmed by 1 base and J by 6 bases, leaving 6 bases between them. Germline V gene data show CDR1 as MGHDK and CDR2 as SYGVNS. The CDR3 consists of 13 residues. The CDR3 DNA reads as TGTGCCAGCAGTGAATTGGGCGCCGGGGAGCTGTTTTTT. This translates into CASSELGAGELFF.

The chain uses TRBV28 and TRBJ2-5, with 7 bases lining up with TRBD2. The CDR3 totals 12 residues. V gave up 6 bases and J gave up 7 bases; unmatched junction bases: 5. Germline V CDR1 and CDR2: MDHEN, SYDVKM. The CDR3 DNA sequence: TGTGCCAGCAGAAAAAGGGAGGGGACCCAGTACTTC. It is translated as CASRKREGTQYF. The full variable domain, rest sourced from reference TRBV28 and TRBJ2-5, is DVKVTQSSRYLVKRTGEKVFLECVQDMDHENMFWYRQDPGLGLRLIYFSYDVKMKEKGDIPEGYSVSREKKERFSLILESASTNQTSMYLCASRKREGTQYFGPGTRLLVL.

This clonotype was seen more than once but under ten times. V gene TRBV7-9 combines with J gene TRBJ2-5; 13 bases fit TRBD2. V was pared by 4 bases and J by 11 bases, with 10 bases of the junction left unmatched. CDR3 length equals 15 residues. Germline V gene sequence: CDR1 SEHNR, CDR2 FQNEAQ (reference sequence). CDR3 residues: CASSSGLAGADEQYF. The CDR3 DNA reads TGTGCCAGCAGCTCCGGACTAGCGGGAGCCGATGAGCAGTACTTC. Supplemented by reference TRBV7-9 and TRBJ2-5, the full variable domain reads DTGVSQNPRHKITKRGQNVTFRCDPISEHNRLYWYRQTLGQGPEFLTYFQNEAQLEKSRLLSDRFSAERPKGSFSTLEIQRTEQGDSAMYLCASSSGLAGADEQYFGPGTRLLVL.

The chain uses TRBV7-2 and TRBJ1-2; 9 bases align to TRBD1. This CDR3 has 13 amino acids. The V gene end was trimmed by 5 bases and the J gene end by 4 bases; junction bases not matched to a gene: 2. Germline loops: CDR1 SGHTA, CDR2 FQGNSA. The CDR3 sequence is CASSIQGAYGYTF. CDR3 sequence (DNA): TGTGCCAGCAGCATACAGGGGGCCTATGGCTACACCTTC.

The chain couples TRBV29-1 to TRBJ2-5; a weak D match, TRBD2 (6 bases). The germline gives CDR1 SQVTM, CDR2 ANQGSEA. V gave up 5 bases and J gave up 4 bases, with 14 bases separating them. The CDR3 totals 13 residues. CDR3: CSVIRRGIETQYF. The CDR3 nucleotides read TGCAGCGTTATAAGGAGGGGCATAGAGACCCAGTACTTC.

This chain connects TRBV27 to TRBJ1-4; no reliable D call. Trimming took 5 bases from V and 0 from J, leaving 7 bases between them. In germline, CDR1 is MNHEY, CDR2 SMNVEV (reference sequence). The CDR3 contains 14 residues. CDR3 nucleotide sequence: TGTGCCAGCAGTGTAATGGCAACTAATGAAAAACTGTTTTTT. Protein product: CASSVMATNEKLFF.

This chain uses TRBV20-1 with TRBJ2-5; possible D gene TRBD1, 5 bases. The germline V gene has CDR1 DFQATT and CDR2 SNEGSKA (reference sequence). The germline V and J ends were trimmed by 0 bases and 3 bases, with 14 bases remaining between them. The CDR3 is 15 residues long. CDR3 DNA: TGCAGTGCTAGAGATGCTAGGGCAGGGAAAGAGACCCAGTACTTC. It yields the protein CSARDARAGKETQYF.

The chain has TRBV7-3 and TRBJ2-3; 7 bases match TRBD2. Germline V CDR1 and CDR2: SGHTA, FQGTGA. Trimming at V came to 5 bases and at J to 2 bases, leaving 4 bases not matched to a gene. The CDR3 has 14 amino acids. The CDR3 DNA follows: TGTGCCAGCAGCAGAGCGGGATCCACAGATACGCAGTATTTT. This gives the protein CASSRAGSTDTQYF.

CDR3 loop: CASSLAALLYNEQFF. The CDR3 bases are TGTGCCAGCAGCTTGGCCGCACTGCTATACAATGAGCAGTTCTTC. The chain uses TRBV5-5 and TRBJ2-1; the D is unclear. Germline V gene sequence: CDR1 SGHKS, CDR2 YYEKEE (reference sequence). The CDR3 spans 15 residues. V dropped 0 bases and J dropped 4 bases, with 11 bases sitting between them.

The chain has TRBV7-2 and TRBJ2-7; tentative D call: TRBD2 (5 bases). The V gene lost 0 bases and the J gene lost 2 bases, with 8 bases spanning the gap. Germline CDR1 and CDR2: SGHTA and FQGNSA. CDR3 length: 14 amino acids. The DNA for the CDR3 is TGTGCCAGCAGCTTAGCCGGACTCCCCTACGAGCAGTACTTC. It translates to CASSLAGLPYEQYF.

The genes are TRBV28 and TRBJ2-1, with a possible D match to TRBD1 (5 bases). The CDR3 spans 12 residues. Germline CDR1 and CDR2: MDHEN and SYDVKM. Trimming took off 5 bases at V and 10 bases at J, with 12 bases between the two ends. The CDR3: CASSGRVNEQFF. As DNA, the CDR3 is TGTGCCAGCAGTGGCAGGGTTAACGAGCAGTTCTTC.

The genes are TRBV9 and TRBJ1-5, with no clear D. Per the germline V gene, CDR1 is SGDLS and CDR2 is YYNGEE. The V and J ends lost 3 bases and 1 base respectively, with 11 bases between them. The CDR3 runs 15 residues. The CDR3 sequence: CASSAVGNSNQPQHF. CDR3 sequence (DNA): TGTGCCAGCAGCGCCGTCGGTAACAGCAATCAGCCCCAGCATTTT. The whole variable domain, remainder taken from reference TRBV9 and TRBJ1-5, is DSGVTQTPKHLITATGQRVTLRCSPRSGDLSVYWYQQSLDQGLQFLIQYYNGEERAKGNILERFSAQQFPDLHSELNLSSLELGDSALYFCASSAVGNSNQPQHFGDGTRLSIL.

The chain has TRBV27 and TRBJ2-1; no reliable D call. Germline assignment: CDR1 MNHEY and CDR2 SMNVEV (reference sequence). This CDR3 is built from 16 residues. The V gene lost 3 bases and the J gene lost 3 bases, with 15 bases spanning the gap. The CDR3 DNA is TGTGCCAGCAGTTTGAGAGACATTACGAGCTACAATGAGCAGTTCTTC. Its translation is CASSLRDITSYNEQFF.

For this clonotype: One end of the junction fails to match germline, which may point to a read error. This chain links TRBV6-2 or TRBV6-3 with TRBJ2-2; D ambiguous. Looked up from germline, CDR1 is MNHEY and CDR2 is SVGEGT. The CDR3 runs 13 residues. CDR3 sequence (DNA): TGTGCCGGCAGCCCTAGTCTACTCGGGGAGCTGTTTTTT. It codes for CAGSPSLLGELFF.

The genes are TRBV6-5 and TRBJ2-7; 7 bases are shared with TRBD1. The J call may be mistaken, given a closer DNA end match to TRBJ2-5. This CDR3 is 15 amino acids long. Germline CDR1 is MNHEY and CDR2 is SVGAGI. In DNA, the CDR3 is TGTGCCAGCAGTCCTACGGGACAGTCATGGGAGACCCAGTACTTC. This sequence encodes CASSPTGQSWETQYF.

This rearrangement joins TRBV4-2 to TRBJ2-3, with D perhaps TRBD2 (6 bases). There are 14 residues in the CDR3. Germline lookup yields CDR1 LGHNA and CDR2 YNFKEQ. Between the trimmed V and J ends, which lost 6 bases and 4 bases, there was a span of 14 bases. Here the CDR3 reads CASSFERASDTQYF. The CDR3, as DNA: TGTGCCAGCAGTTTCGAGCGGGCCTCAGATACGCAGTATTTT.